The TCR beta chain under discussion was sequenced for a study of CD8 T cells in ankylosing spondylitis. TCRdb fed the 5' RACE reads into MiXCR, producing one record per CDR3 protein. This sample has a few hundred thousand distinct CDR3 sequences; about 18% occur once, and the top ten carry roughly 34%. This CDR3 has 13 amino acids. V gave up 11 bases and J gave up 0 bases, with 11 bases separating them. Germline V gives CDR1 SGHTA, CDR2 FQGNSA. Overall study findings and caveats: Both synovial fluid and blood in reactive arthritis had previously been reported to carry some motif variants.

Turning to this clonotype: No antigen is known for it.

Sequencing used blood, either unsorted or a sorted T cell fraction (not recorded which). The chain uses TRBV7-2 and TRBJ2-1; D is ambiguous. This TCR was sampled from a male donor with ankylosing spondylitis or in good health (not recorded which). CDR3 coding DNA: TGTGCCGCGCAGGATCCCTCCTACAATGAGCAGTTCTTC. This codes for CAAQDPSYNEQFF.